The 9 T cell receptor beta chains presented below share a single source sample, sequenced in a study of T cell responses to AZD1222 COVID-19 vaccine. Repertoires were generated with immunoSEQ multiplex PCR, while TCRdb's copy carries only in-frame clones and drops some. In the table there are about 100,000 clones, around nine tenths of which are singletons. Specimen: peripheral blood, collected on day 0 of AZD1222 vaccination. All receptors derive from an adult in good health.

This rearrangement joins TRBV6-4 to TRBJ1-4; TRBD1 agrees at 11 bases. CDR3 size: 17 residues. The V gene end was trimmed by 5 bases and the J gene end by 2 bases; junction bases not matched to a gene: 7. Germline V lookup: CDR1 MRHNA, CDR2 SNTAGT. CDR3 sequence reads: CASSSRDRGWTNEKLFF. The CDR3 DNA sequence: TGTGCCAGCAGTTCCCGGGACAGGGGGTGGACTAATGAAAAACTGTTTTTT.

The rearrangement joins TRBV10-1 to TRBJ2-7; TRBD1 or TRBD2 may be the D gene (6 bases each). V was shortened by 6 bases and J by 0 bases, with 21 bases between the two germline ends. This CDR3 region has 17 residues. Germline assignment: CDR1 WNHNN and CDR2 SYGVQD (reference sequence). The CDR3 DNA is TGCGCCAGCAGACTGAGAGAGAGACAGGACTACTCCTACGAGCAGTACGTC. It encodes CASRLRERQDYSYEQYV.

This clone was observed a handful of times. This chain links TRBV15 with TRBJ2-2; maybe TRBD1 (6 bases). Trimming took off 1 base at V and 1 base at J, with 10 bases between the two ends. Per germline, CDR1 LNHNV and CDR2 YYDKDF (reference sequence). This CDR3 is 16 amino acids long. In nucleotides, the CDR3 is TGTGCCACCAGCAGAGCGAGGGGGAGGAACACCGGGGAGCTGTTTTTT. It codes for CATSRARGRNTGELFF.

The CDR3 reads CAISKTDSPELNEQFF. DNA for the CDR3: TGTGCCATCAGCAAGACGGACAGCCCAGAGCTCAATGAGCAGTTCTTC. V and J are TRBV10-3 and TRBJ2-1; D perhaps matches TRBD1 (6 bases). Germline lookup yields CDR1 ENHRY and CDR2 SYGVKD. V dropped 6 bases and J dropped 6 bases, with 21 bases sitting between them. CDR3 length equals 16 residues.

V and J are TRBV27 and TRBJ2-3; 15 bases are shared with TRBD2. The V gene's germline CDR1 is MNHEY and CDR2 SMNVEV (reference sequence). The length of the CDR3 is 17 residues. J lost 5 bases, V lost 5 bases, and 8 bases had no gene match. CDR3 residues: CASSDPGLAGGRDTQYF. The CDR3 coding sequence is TGTGCCAGCAGTGATCCGGGACTAGCGGGGGGACGAGATACGCAGTATTTT.

V and J are TRBV5-5 and TRBJ2-7; 10 nucleotides align to TRBD1. V was pared by 4 bases and J by 2 bases, with 6 bases of the junction left unmatched. This CDR3 comprises 15 residues. Germline V gene data show CDR1 as SGHKS and CDR2 as YYEKEE (reference sequence). Written as DNA, the CDR3 is TGTGCCAGCAGCCCCGACAGGGGGCGACCCTACGAGCAGTACGTC. Translation gives CASSPDRGRPYEQYV.

V is TRBV19 and J is TRBJ1-1; no definite D call. Trimming left V 4 bases short and J 4 bases short, with 13 bases between. The length of the CDR3 is 14 residues. Germline values: CDR1 LNHDA, CDR2 SQIVND (reference sequence). Here the CDR3 reads CASSTPWTSTEAFF. In DNA form, the CDR3 reads TGTGCCAGTAGTACCCCTTGGACGAGCACTGAAGCTTTCTTT.

This clone was recorded many times. The chain has TRBV11-2 and TRBJ1-5; D might be TRBD1 (6 bases). The CDR3 is made up of 15 amino acids. The germline V and J ends were trimmed by 5 bases and 3 bases, with 14 bases remaining between them. Germline loops: CDR1 SGHAT, CDR2 FQNNGV. The CDR3 region is CASSPGTRTNQPQHF. DNA for the CDR3: TGTGCCAGCAGCCCCGGGACAAGAACCAATCAGCCCCAGCATTTT.

The genes are TRBV7-2 and TRBJ2-4; TRBD1 matches at 8 bases. The CDR3 runs 17 residues. Unmatched junction bases numbered 11, after V lost 1 base and J lost 6 bases. CDR1 is SGHTA and CDR2 is FQGNSA in the germline V gene. CDR3 in amino acids: CASSLGGDRGYLNIQYF. The CDR3 DNA reads as TGTGCCAGCAGCTTAGGGGGCGACAGGGGATACCTAAACATTCAGTACTTC.